This TCR beta chain is drawn from a study of cytomegalovirus exposure and HLA in healthy donors. Study-level findings and limits: The likely explanation for a cluster of highly shared sequence variants was sequencing artifact.

Amplification used 60 Vbeta primers and 13 Jbeta primers. TCRdb keeps only in-frame clones here, not all; method: immunoSEQ multiplex PCR. The sample lists 200,000 to 250,000 clones; 85% were seen once. This clone was seen only a few times. Its antigen is not identified. The material sequenced was PBMCs. The source of this sequence is a human donor in good health.

CDR3 DNA sequence: TGCGCCAGCAGCACCGAGCGGGACCGGGAGGAAGATACGCAGTATTTT. As protein: CASSTERDREEDTQYF. This chain links TRBV5-1 with TRBJ2-3; 7 nucleotides line up with TRBD2. Germline CDR1 is SGHRS and CDR2 is YFSETQ. The V and J ends lost 4 bases and 5 bases, in that order; junction bases with no gene match: 13. The CDR3 sequence is 16 residues long.